This entry describes one TCR beta chain. The data stem from a study of OX40 agonist ivuxolimab in advanced cancers. J was trimmed by 6 bases and V by 3 bases; bases with no gene match: 4. Germline V gives CDR1 SQVTM, CDR2 ANQGSEA. The CDR3 runs 13 residues. The method was immunoSEQ multiplex PCR; TCRdb's version includes in-frame clones alone and lacks a portion of them. Of about 80,000 clones listed, around 90% are singletons. The sequencing here drew on CD4+ or CD8+ T cells sorted from blood, taken in a trial of the OX40 agonist ivuxolimab. This clonotype originated in an adult with an advanced solid tumor such as melanoma, head and neck, liver or kidney cancer. The chain employs TRBV29-1 and TRBJ2-1, with TRBD1 matching over 8 bases. CDR3 loop: CSVESGGRNEQFF. CDR3 DNA sequence: TGCAGCGTTGAGTCAGGGGGCCGCAATGAGCAGTTCTTC.